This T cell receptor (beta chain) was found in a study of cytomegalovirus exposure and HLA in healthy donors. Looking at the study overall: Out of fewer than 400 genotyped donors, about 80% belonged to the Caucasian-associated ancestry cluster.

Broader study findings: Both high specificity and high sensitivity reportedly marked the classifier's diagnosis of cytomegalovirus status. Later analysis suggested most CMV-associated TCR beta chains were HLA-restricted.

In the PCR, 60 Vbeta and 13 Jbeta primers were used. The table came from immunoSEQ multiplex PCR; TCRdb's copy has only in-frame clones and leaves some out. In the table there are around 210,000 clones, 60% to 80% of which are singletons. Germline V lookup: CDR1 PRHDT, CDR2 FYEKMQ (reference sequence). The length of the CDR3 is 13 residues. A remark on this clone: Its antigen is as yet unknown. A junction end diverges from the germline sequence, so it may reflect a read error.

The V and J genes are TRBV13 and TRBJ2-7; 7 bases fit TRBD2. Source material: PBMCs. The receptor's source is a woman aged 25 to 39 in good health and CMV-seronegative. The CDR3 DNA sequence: TGTGCCAGCAGCCTAGGCGGGAGCTACGAGCAGTACTTC. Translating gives CASSLGGSYEQYF.